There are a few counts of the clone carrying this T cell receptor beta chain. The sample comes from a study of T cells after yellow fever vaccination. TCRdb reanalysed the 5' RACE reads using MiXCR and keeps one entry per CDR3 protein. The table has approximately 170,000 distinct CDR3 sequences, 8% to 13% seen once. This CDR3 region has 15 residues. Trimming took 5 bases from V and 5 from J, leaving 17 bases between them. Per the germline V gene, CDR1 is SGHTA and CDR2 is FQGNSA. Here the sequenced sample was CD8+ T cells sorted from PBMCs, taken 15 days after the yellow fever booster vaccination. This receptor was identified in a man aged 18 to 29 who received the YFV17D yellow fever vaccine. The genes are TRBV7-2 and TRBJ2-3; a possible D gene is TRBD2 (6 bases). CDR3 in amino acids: CASSEEGLDQDTQYF. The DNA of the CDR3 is TGTGCCAGCAGCGAGGAGGGACTGGACCAAGATACGCAGTATTTT.